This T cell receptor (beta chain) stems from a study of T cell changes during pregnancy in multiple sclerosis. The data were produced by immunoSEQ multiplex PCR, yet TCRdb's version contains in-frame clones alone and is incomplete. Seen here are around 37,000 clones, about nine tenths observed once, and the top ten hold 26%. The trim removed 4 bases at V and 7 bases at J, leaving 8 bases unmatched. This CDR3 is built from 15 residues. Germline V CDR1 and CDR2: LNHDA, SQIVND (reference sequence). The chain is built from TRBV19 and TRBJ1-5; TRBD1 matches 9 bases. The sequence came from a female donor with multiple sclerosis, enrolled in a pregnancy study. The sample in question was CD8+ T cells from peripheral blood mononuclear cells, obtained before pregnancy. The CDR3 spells CASSTSTGGLQPQHF. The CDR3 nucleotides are TGTGCCAGTAGTACGTCGACAGGGGGACTGCAGCCCCAGCATTTT.